This passage covers 26 T cell receptor beta chains from one sample sequenced in a study of molecular identifiers for immune sequencing clone quantification. TCRdb reprocessed the PCR reads via MiXCR and lists one record per CDR3 protein. The sample records about 510,000 distinct CDR3 sequences, around 23% being singletons. Sequencing was carried out using naive CD8+ T cells from blood, with Jurkat cell RNA spiked in. Stated subset: FACS-sorted CD8+CD4-CCR7+CD45RA+ naive T cells. The receptors here all came from a human donor in good health. Some libraries in this study had Jurkat cell RNA spiked in.

In regard to this clonotype: This may be a read error: a much more frequent sequence differs by one nucleotide. The V gene is TRBV29-1, the J gene TRBJ1-2; D uncertain. The CDR3 is 13 residues long. Germline loops: CDR1 SQVTM, CDR2 ANQGSEA. V was pared by 1 base and J by 3 bases, with 9 bases between. DNA of the CDR3: TGCAGCGTTGAAGTGCCAGCCGACTATGGCTACACCTTC. Amino acids: CSVEVPADYGYTF.

In its sample, this clonotype was seen many times. The chain joins TRBV12-3 or TRBV12-4 to TRBJ2-5; TRBD2 might be the D (6 bases). The length of the CDR3 is 13 residues. The V end lost 6 bases, the J end lost 4 bases, and 12 bases lay between the germline ends. The CDR3 nucleotides are TGTGCCAGCAGACGGCCGGGGGTAGAGACCCAGTACTTC. It translates to CASRRPGVETQYF.

This clonotype came up many times. The chain employs TRBV7-9 and TRBJ1-4; D call uncertain. Germline lookup yields CDR1 SEHNR and CDR2 FQNEAQ (reference sequence). Trimming left V 1 base short and J 5 bases short, with 14 bases between. The CDR3 has 16 residues. The CDR3 DNA reads TGTGCCAGCAGCTTAGTTCGGGCGAATAAGAATGAAAAACTGTTTTTT. Residues: CASSLVRANKNEKLFF.

Note on this clonotype: One end of the junction is discordant with germline, which a read error may explain. This chain joins TRBV7-9 and TRBJ2-3; 9 nucleotides align to TRBD2. There are 15 residues in the CDR3. Germline-derived CDR1 and CDR2 are SEHNR and FQNEAQ (reference sequence). The CDR3 reads CASSLPTSGTGTQYF. The CDR3 coding sequence is TGTGCCAGCAGCCTACCGACTAGCGGCACAGGTACGCAGTATTTT.

This clonotype was recorded a few times. The genes are TRBV27 and TRBJ1-6; possibly TRBD1 for D (6 bases). V shed 0 bases and J shed 10 bases, with 10 bases lying between them. There are 14 residues in the CDR3. The germline V gene has CDR1 MNHEY and CDR2 SMNVEV (reference sequence). The CDR3 loop reads CASSLSGGRSPLHF. CDR3 sequence (DNA): TGTGCCAGCAGTTTATCGGGGGGCCGGTCACCCCTCCACTTT.

In its sample, this clonotype was seen a few times. This chain joins TRBV28 and TRBJ2-7; 9 bases are a match to TRBD2. Losses at the gene ends were 3 bases for V and 3 bases for J; bases not matched to a gene: 9. The V gene's germline CDR1 is MDHEN and CDR2 SYDVKM. The CDR3 has 16 residues. The CDR3 nucleotides are TGTGCCAGCAGTTTGGAGGGACTAGCTGCCGACTACGAGCAGTACTTC. Translating it yields CASSLEGLAADYEQYF.

The chain recombines TRBV5-4 with TRBJ2-1; D unclear. The germline gives CDR1 SGHNT, CDR2 YYREEE (reference sequence). Trimming took 0 bases from V and 10 from J, leaving 8 bases between them. This CDR3 is 12 amino acids long. The CDR3 DNA reads TGTGCCAGCAGCTTGGGGGTTACAGAGCAGTTCTTC. Translation gives CASSLGVTEQFF.

This clonotype has only a few counts. The chain links TRBV5-8 to TRBJ1-3, with D possibly matching TRBD1 (5 bases). Trimming pared 4 bases from V and 0 bases from J, leaving 14 bases between. Looked up from germline, CDR1 is SGHTS and CDR2 is YDEGEE. CDR3 size: 16 residues. CDR3 sequence: CASSPEGRSSGNTIYF. CDR3 DNA: TGTGCCAGCAGCCCGGAGGGACGGTCCTCTGGAAACACCATATATTTT.

The gene calls are TRBV5-1 and TRBJ2-7; D is possibly TRBD1 (6 bases). The V gene's germline CDR1 is SGHRS and CDR2 YFSETQ. V was shortened by 0 bases and J by 2 bases, with 12 bases between the two germline ends. The CDR3 is 15 residues long. The CDR3 DNA reads TGCGCCAGCAGCTTGGCCCACGAGGGGGCCTACGAGCAGTACTTC. It translates to CASSLAHEGAYEQYF.

The table lists this clonotype with many counts. The genes are TRBV27 and TRBJ2-7, with no clear D. Germline CDR1 is MNHEY and CDR2 is SMNVEV (reference sequence). The CDR3 totals 13 residues. Trimming cost V 2 bases and J 0 bases, with 5 bases left between them. As DNA, the CDR3 is TGTGCCAGCAGTTTAACAGACTCCTACGAGCAGTACTTC. This codes for CASSLTDSYEQYF.

This clonotype was counted only a few times. The rearrangement joins TRBV5-1 to TRBJ2-2, with a possible D match to TRBD1 (6 bases). This CDR3 is built from 15 residues. Germline V gives CDR1 SGHRS, CDR2 YFSETQ. The V end lost 6 bases, the J end lost 6 bases, and 18 bases lay between the germline ends. The CDR3 region is CASTPNREMAGELFF. The CDR3 bases are TGCGCCAGCACGCCAAACAGGGAGATGGCCGGGGAGCTGTTTTTT.

The CDR3 sequence is CASSIVKNTEAFF. CDR3 nucleotides: TGTGCCAGTAGTATAGTCAAGAACACTGAAGCTTTCTTT. This chain joins TRBV19 and TRBJ1-1, with unresolved D. Germline V lookup: CDR1 LNHDA, CDR2 SQIVND (reference sequence). The V end was cut by 1 base, the J end by 1 base, with 4 bases between. CDR3 length: 13 residues. Based on the CDR3 plus reference TRBV19 and TRBJ1-1, the full variable domain is DGGITQSPKYLFRKEGQNVTLSCEQNLNHDAMYWYRQDPGQGLRLIYYSQIVNDFQKGDIAEGYSVSREKKESFPLTVTSAQKNPTAFYLCASSIVKNTEAFFGQGTRLTVV.

This clonotype was recorded a few times. The chain combines TRBV20-1 with TRBJ2-2, with D unresolved. Looked up from germline, CDR1 is DFQATT and CDR2 is SNEGSKA (reference sequence). The length of the CDR3 is 13 residues. V gave up 1 base and J gave up 4 bases, with 7 bases separating them. CDR3 bases: TGCAGTGCTAGAGGAACAGCCACCGGGGAGCTGTTTTTT. Translated: CSARGTATGELFF.

This clonotype was observed a handful of times. This chain uses TRBV13 with TRBJ1-1; TRBD1 agrees at 7 bases. Germline V gene lookup returns CDR1 PRHDT and CDR2 FYEKMQ (reference sequence). The CDR3 covers 17 residues. Unmatched junction bases numbered 8, after V lost 1 base and J lost 0 bases. The CDR3, as DNA: TGTGCCAGCAGCTTAGCGGGCAGGGGGTCCATGAACACTGAAGCTTTCTTT. This gives the protein CASSLAGRGSMNTEAFF.

This clonotype came up a few times. The chain recombines TRBV10-2 with TRBJ2-1; D unclear. The germline V and J ends were trimmed by 2 bases and 8 bases, with 10 bases remaining between them. Germline V gene sequence: CDR1 WSHSY, CDR2 SAAADI. The CDR3 contains 13 residues. CDR3 DNA sequence: TGCGCCAGCAGTGAGGAAGGTTGGGATGAGCAGTTCTTC. Its protein product is CASSEEGWDEQFF.

Regarding this clonotype: This clone may be a read error of a much larger clone one base away. CDR3 DNA sequence: TGTGCCGGCAGCTATGGGACAGGGGGTACTGAAGCTTTCTTT. Its protein product is CAGSYGTGGTEAFF. The gene calls are TRBV7-2 and TRBJ1-1; 11 nucleotides line up with TRBD1. The length of the CDR3 is 14 residues. In germline, CDR1 is SGHTA, CDR2 FQGNSA.

Note on this clonotype: This may come from a read error, since a much larger clone is one base off. The genes are TRBV3-1 and TRBJ2-3; D gene ambiguous. Germline V gene lookup returns CDR1 LGHDT and CDR2 YNNKEL (reference sequence). The CDR3 runs 16 residues. V was trimmed by 1 base and J by 7 bases, leaving 18 bases between them. The CDR3 loop reads CASSQVSGKRSNTQYF. Here the CDR3 DNA reads TGTGCCAGCAGCCAAGTTTCTGGTAAAAGGTCGAATACGCAGTATTTT.

This clonotype occurred a few times. The chain couples TRBV6-1 to TRBJ1-1, with TRBD1 matching 9 bases. V shed 6 bases, J shed 1 base, and the junction held 18 bases outside the gene matches. The germline gives CDR1 MNHNS, CDR2 SASEGT. CDR3 length equals 19 residues. The CDR3 protein is CASSPPSYTGGLSNTEAFF. The CDR3 coding sequence is TGTGCCAGCAGCCCTCCCTCGTACACAGGGGGCCTTTCGAACACTGAAGCTTTCTTT.

This rearrangement joins TRBV15 to TRBJ2-3; a possible D gene is TRBD1 (5 bases). Between the trimmed V and J ends, which lost 4 bases and 7 bases, there was a span of 21 bases. Germline CDR1 and CDR2: LNHNV and YYDKDF (reference sequence). The CDR3 has 16 residues. CDR3 region: CATSNSLLGALNTQYF. CDR3 bases: TGTGCCACCAGCAACTCCCTTTTAGGGGCGTTGAATACGCAGTATTTT. The full variable domain, rest sourced from reference TRBV15 and TRBJ2-3, is DAMVIQNPRYQVTQFGKPVTLSCSQTLNHNVMYWYQQKSSQAPKLLFHYYDKDFNNEADTPDNFQSRRPNTSFCFLDIRSPGLGDTAMYLCATSNSLLGALNTQYFGPGTRLTVL.

Only a few counts were recorded for this clonotype. The rearrangement links TRBV4-3 to TRBJ2-7; either TRBD1 or TRBD2 may supply D (5 bases each). Germline CDR1 LGHNA, CDR2 YSLEER. Trimming shortened V by 0 bases and J by 6 bases, and 18 bases separated the two germline ends. The CDR3 covers 16 residues. CDR3: CASSQDYGTTAGEQYF. The CDR3 region has the DNA TGCGCCAGCAGCCAAGATTACGGGACCACCGCCGGCGAGCAGTACTTC.

This rearrangement joins TRBV14 to TRBJ1-3; no definite D call. Trimming took 0 bases from V and 0 from J, leaving 9 bases between them. Per germline, CDR1 SGHDN and CDR2 FVKESK. This CDR3 has 16 residues. The CDR3 region is CASSQDGSISGNTIYF. The CDR3 nucleotides are TGTGCCAGCAGCCAAGATGGGTCGATCTCTGGAAACACCATATATTTT.

The rearrangement uses TRBV5-4 and TRBJ1-2; maybe TRBD1 (6 bases). Germline CDR1 reads SGHNT; CDR2 reads YYREEE (reference sequence). The CDR3 consists of 15 residues. Deletions cut 5 bases from V and 2 bases from J, with 16 bases between. CDR3 sequence: CASRATGFANYGYTF. The CDR3 coding sequence is TGTGCCAGCAGAGCCACAGGGTTTGCGAACTATGGCTACACCTTC.

This chain links TRBV20-1 with TRBJ2-1; D may be TRBD1 or TRBD2 (5 bases each). Germline-derived CDR1 and CDR2 are DFQATT and SNEGSKA (reference sequence). The CDR3 runs to 13 residues. The V gene lost 0 bases and the J gene lost 8 bases, with 11 bases spanning the gap. DNA for the CDR3: TGCAGTGCTAGAGAGAGGGGAGTGTATGAGCAGTTCTTC. Its protein product is CSARERGVYEQFF.

This chain joins TRBV7-9 and TRBJ1-5; no reliable D call. Germline CDR1 and CDR2: SEHNR and FQNEAQ (reference sequence). V dropped 5 bases and J dropped 7 bases, with 9 bases sitting between them. CDR3 size: 12 residues. This CDR3 is CASSHGPQPQHF. CDR3 bases: TGTGCCAGCAGCCACGGTCCACAGCCCCAGCATTTT.

This clonotype occurred a few times. The chain is built from TRBV18 and TRBJ1-1; 8 bases agree with TRBD1. J lost 8 bases, V lost 0 bases, and 5 bases had no gene match. The V gene's germline CDR1 is KGHSH and CDR2 LQKENI. There are 14 residues in the CDR3. Here the CDR3 DNA reads TGTGCCAGCTCACCACCGGGGACAGGAAGGGAAGCTTTCTTT. This translates into CASSPPGTGREAFF.

For this clonotype: A much more abundant neighbour one base away suggests this may be a read error. The chain combines TRBV5-1 with TRBJ2-7, with D uncertain. Germline values: CDR1 SGHRS, CDR2 YFSETQ. Trimming cost V 3 bases and J 2 bases, with 18 bases left between them. This CDR3 has 16 residues. The CDR3 DNA sequence: TGCGCCAGCAGCTCTGAAGGAAAGGGCTCTCCCTACGAGCAGTACTTC. Its protein is CASSSEGKGSPYEQYF.